This T cell receptor beta chain was sequenced for a study of post-analysis software for immune sequencing data. Study-level background: Several disease courses (relapsing-remitting, secondary progressive and progressive-relapsing) of multiple sclerosis were included. Study conclusions and caveats: Under the F measure, samples that were prepared in one batch clustered strongly together. The five TRBV segments detected at higher frequency in patients than in controls included TRBV5-6, TRBV5-1 and TRBV20-1. Versus controls, multiple sclerosis patients showed significantly lower diversity (normalized Chao1).

Every TCR beta cDNA library bore unique molecular identifiers. There were 1 to 10 million T cells, and around 500,000 cDNA molecules came from them. TCRdb redid the calling of the PCR reads with MiXCR, one entry per CDR3 protein. The sample lists roughly 670,000 distinct CDR3 sequences; approximately 60% were seen once. This CDR3 region has 15 residues. V was clipped by 4 bases and J by 4 bases; unmatched bases: 8. Per the germline V gene, CDR1 is SEHNR and CDR2 is FQNEAQ (reference sequence). With regard to this clonotype: Its target is unknown.

The TCR comes from a girl aged 2-9 years with multiple sclerosis. Sequencing was carried out using blood. V is TRBV7-9 and J is TRBJ1-2; 8 positions match TRBD1. The CDR3, as DNA: TGTGCCAGCAGCTCCGGACAGGGACAATCCTATGGCTACACCTTC. Translated: CASSSGQGQSYGYTF.